Listed below are T cell receptor beta chains from one sample, sequenced in a study of cytomegalovirus exposure and HLA in healthy donors. Profiled with immunoSEQ multiplex PCR; TCRdb holds only in-frame clones, not every one. The sample totals some 140,000 clones. Material: PBMCs. The receptors were gathered from a woman aged 40 to 50 in good health and CMV-seronegative. Both conserved end residues are part of each CDR3. The order of the fields is CDR3 protein, CDR3 DNA, V gene, J gene, D gene, clone size. A D gene is named only where the DNA matches it firmly. Rows give clone size only sometimes, using once, few, many, or a class for an expanded clone.

CDR3 protein: CASSVDRNNSPLHF; CDR3 DNA: TGTGCCAGCAGCGTGGACAGGAATAATTCACCCCTCCACTTT; V gene: TRBV5-4; J gene: TRBJ1-6; D gene: TRBD1; clone size: NA
CDR3 protein: CASSLERKMQYF; CDR3 DNA: TGTGCCAGCAGCCTCGAGCGTAAGATGCAGTATTTT; V gene: TRBV7-2; J gene: TRBJ2-3; D gene: NA; clone size: NA
CDR3 protein: CASSIGGDSNQPQHF; CDR3 DNA: TGTGCCAGCAGTATCGGGGGGGATAGCAATCAGCCCCAGCATTTT; V gene: TRBV28; J gene: TRBJ1-5; D gene: NA; clone size: NA
CDR3 protein: CASSLDPGLGRDYGYTF; CDR3 DNA: TGTGCCAGCAGCTTAGATCCAGGGTTAGGGAGGGACTATGGCTACACCTTC; V gene: TRBV7-2; J gene: TRBJ1-2; D gene: NA; clone size: NA
CDR3 protein: CASSVNTGVGETQYF; CDR3 DNA: TGTGCCAGCAGCGTAAATACAGGGGTCGGGGAGACCCAGTACTTC; V gene: TRBV9; J gene: TRBJ2-5; D gene: TRBD1; clone size: NA
CDR3 protein: CASSPGLAELTNEKLFF; CDR3 DNA: TGTGCCAGCAGCCCGGGCCTAGCCGAGCTAACTAATGAAAAACTGTTTTTT; V gene: TRBV9; J gene: TRBJ1-4; D gene: NA; clone size: NA
CDR3 protein: CASSWAKEKLFF; CDR3 DNA: TGTGCCAGCAGTTGGGCGAAGGAAAAACTGTTTTTT; V gene: TRBV2; J gene: TRBJ1-4; D gene: NA; clone size: NA
CDR3 protein: CASNWGQEDQPQHF; CDR3 DNA: TGTGCCAGCAACTGGGGACAGGAGGACCAGCCCCAGCATTTT; V gene: TRBV28; J gene: TRBJ1-5; D gene: TRBD1; clone size: NA
CDR3 protein: CASSRPNSGGETQYF; CDR3 DNA: TGTGCCAGCAGTCGACCTAATTCGGGAGGAGAGACCCAGTACTTC; V gene: TRBV6-6; J gene: TRBJ2-5; D gene: TRBD2; clone size: NA
CDR3 protein: CASSYSPQDTQYF; CDR3 DNA: TGCGCCAGCAGTTATAGCCCTCAAGATACGCAGTATTTT; V gene: TRBV5-1; J gene: TRBJ2-3; D gene: NA; clone size: NA
CDR3 protein: CASSYPFGDGTDTQYF; CDR3 DNA: TGTGCCAGCAGTTACCCCTTCGGGGATGGCACAGATACGCAGTATTTT; V gene: TRBV6-7; J gene: TRBJ2-3; D gene: NA; clone size: NA
CDR3 protein: CASSSHRTLYEQYF; CDR3 DNA: TGTGCCAGCAGCTCGCACAGGACGCTGTACGAGCAGTACTTC; V gene: TRBV6-5; J gene: TRBJ2-7; D gene: NA; clone size: NA
CDR3 protein: CASSYVQDYGYTF; CDR3 DNA: TGTGCCAGCAGTTACGTACAGGACTATGGCTACACCTTC; V gene: TRBV6-6; J gene: TRBJ1-2; D gene: NA; clone size: NA
CDR3 protein: CASSSLHEKLFF; CDR3 DNA: TGTGCCAGTAGCTCTCTACATGAAAAACTGTTTTTT; V gene: TRBV19; J gene: TRBJ1-4; D gene: NA; clone size: medium-sized
CDR3 protein: CASSPRDSLGRGYTF; CDR3 DNA: TGTGCCAGCAGCCCGAGGGACAGCCTCGGTAGGGGCTACACCTTC; V gene: TRBV7-2; J gene: TRBJ1-2; D gene: TRBD1; clone size: NA
CDR3 protein: CASSISQGVRAEAFF; CDR3 DNA: TGTGCCAGTAGTATATCGCAGGGGGTAAGGGCTGAAGCTTTCTTT; V gene: TRBV19; J gene: TRBJ1-1; D gene: TRBD1; clone size: NA
CDR3 protein: CASSVEGAVGTEAFF; CDR3 DNA: TGTGCCAGCAGCGTCGAGGGGGCGGTGGGCACTGAAGCTTTCTTT; V gene: TRBV9; J gene: TRBJ1-1; D gene: TRBD1; clone size: NA
CDR3 protein: CASSLGAQLITDTQYF; CDR3 DNA: TGTGCCAGCAGCTTAGGGGCACAGTTAATCACAGATACGCAGTATTTT; V gene: TRBV7-6; J gene: TRBJ2-3; D gene: NA; clone size: NA
CDR3 protein: CASSSLQDTQYF; CDR3 DNA: TGTGCCAGCAGTTCCCTACAGGATACGCAGTATTTT; V gene: TRBV6-5; J gene: TRBJ2-3; D gene: NA; clone size: NA
CDR3 protein: CASSSQGTNTEAFF; CDR3 DNA: TGCGCCAGCAGCTCACAGGGCACGAACACTGAAGCTTTCTTT; V gene: TRBV5-1; J gene: TRBJ1-1; D gene: NA; clone size: NA
CDR3 protein: CASSQTSLAFEQFF; CDR3 DNA: TGTGCCAGCAGCCAAACATCACTAGCGTTTGAGCAGTTCTTC; V gene: TRBV4-2; J gene: TRBJ2-1; D gene: TRBD2; clone size: NA
CDR3 protein: CASSPWRQNQKTQYF; CDR3 DNA: TGTGCCAGCAGCCCCTGGCGACAGAACCAAAAGACCCAGTACTTC; V gene: TRBV5-6; J gene: TRBJ2-5; D gene: NA; clone size: NA
CDR3 protein: CASIERTGLGYGYTF; CDR3 DNA: TGTGCCAGCATCGAAAGGACAGGCCTGGGATATGGCTACACCTTC; V gene: TRBV7-2; J gene: TRBJ1-2; D gene: TRBD1; clone size: NA
CDR3 protein: CASSLLGQGRSGANVLTF; CDR3 DNA: TGTGCCAGCAGTTTACTTGGACAGGGGCGCTCTGGGGCCAACGTCCTGACTTTC; V gene: TRBV27; J gene: TRBJ2-6; D gene: TRBD1; clone size: NA
CDR3 protein: CASSYGTGSETQYF; CDR3 DNA: TGTGCCAGCAGTTACGGGACAGGCTCCGAGACCCAGTACTTC; V gene: TRBV6-5; J gene: TRBJ2-5; D gene: TRBD1; clone size: NA
CDR3 protein: CASSRQGGQVHTDTQYF; CDR3 DNA: TGTGCCAGCAGCCGCCAAGGCGGACAGGTTCACACAGATACGCAGTATTTT; V gene: TRBV14; J gene: TRBJ2-3; D gene: TRBD1; clone size: NA
CDR3 protein: CASIGTHMNTEAFF; CDR3 DNA: TGTGCCAGCATTGGGACACACATGAACACTGAAGCTTTCTTT; V gene: TRBV6-1; J gene: TRBJ1-1; D gene: NA; clone size: NA
CDR3 protein: CASSFNKNTEAFF; CDR3 DNA: TGTGCCAGCAGCTTCAACAAAAACACTGAAGCTTTCTTT; V gene: TRBV7-3; J gene: TRBJ1-1; D gene: NA; clone size: NA
CDR3 protein: CASSPLGGLIDTQYF; CDR3 DNA: TGTGCCAGCAGCCCTCTGGGAGGGCTTATAGATACGCAGTATTTT; V gene: TRBV14; J gene: TRBJ2-3; D gene: TRBD2; clone size: NA
CDR3 protein: CASSLAAASSYNEQFF; CDR3 DNA: TGTGCCAGCAGCTTAGCTGCAGCGAGCTCCTACAATGAGCAGTTCTTC; V gene: TRBV7-2; J gene: TRBJ2-1; D gene: NA; clone size: NA
CDR3 protein: CASSLVPRVTGGANTGELFF; CDR3 DNA: TGCGCCAGCAGCTTGGTTCCGAGGGTTACAGGGGGCGCGAACACCGGGGAGCTGTTTTTT; V gene: TRBV5-1; J gene: TRBJ2-2; D gene: TRBD1; clone size: NA
CDR3 protein: CASSSRDRSRDSPLHF; CDR3 DNA: TGTGCCAGCAGCTCCCGGGACAGGTCGAGGGATTCACCCCTCCACTTT; V gene: TRBV7-9; J gene: TRBJ1-6; D gene: TRBD1; clone size: NA
CDR3 protein: CASTNPGGQPEYEQYF; CDR3 DNA: TGTGCCAGCACCAATCCAGGGGGCCAACCGGAGTACGAGCAGTACTTC; V gene: TRBV11-3; J gene: TRBJ2-7; D gene: TRBD1; clone size: NA
CDR3 protein: CASKPPGQSAEAFF; CDR3 DNA: TGTGCCAGCAAACCCCCGGGACAGAGCGCTGAAGCTTTCTTT; V gene: TRBV6-1; J gene: TRBJ1-1; D gene: TRBD1; clone size: NA
CDR3 protein: CASSTSGQGHLSYGYTF; CDR3 DNA: TGTGCCAGCAGTACCTCGGGACAGGGCCACCTCTCCTATGGCTACACCTTC; V gene: TRBV28; J gene: TRBJ1-2; D gene: TRBD1; clone size: NA
CDR3 protein: CASHLRTGNYGYTF; CDR3 DNA: TGTGCCAGCCATTTACGGACAGGGAACTATGGCTACACCTTC; V gene: TRBV28; J gene: TRBJ1-2; D gene: TRBD1; clone size: NA
CDR3 protein: CASSPQQGDYGYTF; CDR3 DNA: TGTGCCAGCTCACCACAACAGGGGGACTATGGCTACACCTTC; V gene: TRBV18; J gene: TRBJ1-2; D gene: TRBD1; clone size: NA
CDR3 protein: CASSAGAFSGRADTQYF; CDR3 DNA: TGTGCCAGCAGCGCGGGCGCCTTTAGCGGGAGAGCGGATACGCAGTATTTT; V gene: TRBV11-3; J gene: TRBJ2-3; D gene: TRBD2; clone size: NA
CDR3 protein: CASSPGRMEKLFF; CDR3 DNA: TGTGCCAGCTCACCAGGGAGGATGGAAAAACTGTTTTTT; V gene: TRBV18; J gene: TRBJ1-4; D gene: NA; clone size: NA
CDR3 protein: CASSILRTANYGYTF; CDR3 DNA: TGTGCCAGTAGTATACTAAGGACAGCTAACTATGGCTACACCTTC; V gene: TRBV19; J gene: TRBJ1-2; D gene: NA; clone size: NA
CDR3 protein: CASSLTSGGDEQYF; CDR3 DNA: TGTGCCAGCTCATTAACTAGCGGGGGCGACGAGCAGTACTTC; V gene: TRBV18; J gene: TRBJ2-7; D gene: TRBD2; clone size: NA
CDR3 protein: CASSSLTGENEKLFF; CDR3 DNA: TGCGCCAGCAGCTCGCTGACAGGGGAAAATGAAAAACTGTTTTTT; V gene: TRBV5-1; J gene: TRBJ1-4; D gene: TRBD1; clone size: NA
CDR3 protein: CAAGTGGNQPQHF; CDR3 DNA: TGTGCCGCCGGGACAGGGGGAAATCAGCCCCAGCATTTT; V gene: TRBV28; J gene: TRBJ1-5; D gene: TRBD1; clone size: NA
CDR3 protein: CASSLVHEDQPQHF; CDR3 DNA: TGTGCCAGCAGCTTAGTTCACGAGGATCAGCCCCAGCATTTT; V gene: TRBV7-2; J gene: TRBJ1-5; D gene: NA; clone size: NA
CDR3 protein: CASSDPASGGSYEQYF; CDR3 DNA: TGTGCCAGCAGTGATCCTGCCAGCGGGGGGTCCTACGAGCAGTACTTC; V gene: TRBV6-1; J gene: TRBJ2-7; D gene: TRBD2; clone size: NA
CDR3 protein: CASSDLGGGRGTEAFF; CDR3 DNA: TGTGCCAGCAGCGACCTGGGGGGGGGAAGAGGCACTGAAGCTTTCTTT; V gene: TRBV7-2; J gene: TRBJ1-1; D gene: NA; clone size: NA
CDR3 protein: CATSRDSSYEQYF; CDR3 DNA: TGTGCCACCAGCAGGGACAGCTCCTACGAGCAGTACTTC; V gene: TRBV15; J gene: TRBJ2-7; D gene: NA; clone size: NA
CDR3 protein: CASSLQGARYGYTF; CDR3 DNA: TGCGCCAGCAGTCTGCAGGGGGCAAGATATGGCTACACCTTC; V gene: TRBV4-3; J gene: TRBJ1-2; D gene: TRBD1; clone size: NA
CDR3 protein: CASSVGWGSAEAFF; CDR3 DNA: TGCGCCAGCAGCGTAGGATGGGGTAGCGCTGAAGCTTTCTTT; V gene: TRBV5-1; J gene: TRBJ1-1; D gene: NA; clone size: NA
CDR3 protein: CASSFGQGTDTQYF; CDR3 DNA: TGTGCCAGCAGCTTCGGACAGGGCACAGATACGCAGTATTTT; V gene: TRBV7-6; J gene: TRBJ2-3; D gene: TRBD1; clone size: NA
CDR3 protein: CASSSQGRYEQYF; CDR3 DNA: TGTGCCAGCAGCTCCCAGGGTCGCTACGAGCAGTACTTC; V gene: TRBV11-3; J gene: TRBJ2-7; D gene: NA; clone size: NA
CDR3 protein: CASSRTGGADQPQHF; CDR3 DNA: TGTGCCAGTTCCCGGACAGGGGGCGCGGATCAGCCCCAGCATTTT; V gene: TRBV19; J gene: TRBJ1-5; D gene: TRBD1; clone size: NA
CDR3 protein: CASSFFLSGNTIYF; CDR3 DNA: TGTGCCAGCAGCTTCTTTCTCTCTGGAAACACCATATATTTT; V gene: TRBV7-2; J gene: TRBJ1-3; D gene: NA; clone size: NA